A single sample is the source of the 11 T cell receptor beta chains below, sequenced in a study of blood T cell repertoires in COVID-19. Profiled with immunoSEQ multiplex PCR; TCRdb holds only in-frame clones, not every one. The table records fewer than 200,000 clones, about 85% of them present only once. Sequenced input: peripheral blood. These receptors were collected from a man in his sixties who had recovered from COVID-19.

The chain links TRBV24-1 to TRBJ1-4; D ambiguous. Germline V gene lookup returns CDR1 KGHDR and CDR2 SFDVKD. This CDR3 spans 13 amino acids. Trimming took 7 bases from V and 7 from J, leaving 12 bases between them. CDR3 in amino acids: CATSDKMSEKLFF. DNA for the CDR3: TGTGCCACCAGCGACAAGATGAGTGAAAAACTGTTTTTT.

The chain uses TRBV19 and TRBJ1-1; D may be TRBD1 (6 bases). Germline V CDR1 and CDR2: LNHDA, SQIVND (reference sequence). V was clipped by 5 bases and J by 4 bases, with 11 bases between them. The CDR3 consists of 13 residues. The CDR3, as DNA: TGTGCCAGTAGTGAACAGGGTCTCACTGAAGCTTTCTTT. This codes for CASSEQGLTEAFF.

The CDR3 sequence: CAISEGGLGGIQYF. DNA for the CDR3: TGTGCCATCAGTGAGGGGGGACTCGGAGGCATTCAGTACTTC. The chain recombines TRBV10-3 with TRBJ2-4; D is perhaps TRBD2 (6 bases). The length of the CDR3 is 14 residues. Germline lookup yields CDR1 ENHRY and CDR2 SYGVKD. V was pared by 2 bases and J by 9 bases, with 14 bases between.

The V gene is TRBV7-9, the J gene TRBJ2-1, with D possibly TRBD2 on 7 matching bases. The V gene lost 7 bases and the J gene lost 8 bases, with 21 bases spanning the gap. This CDR3 has 15 residues. Per the germline V gene, CDR1 is SEHNR and CDR2 is FQNEAQ (reference sequence). CDR3 nucleotide sequence: TGTGCCAGCACCCCAGGATCGGGGGGCCGCTATGAGCAGTTCTTC. Residues: CASTPGSGGRYEQFF.

The V call is TRBV6-2 or TRBV6-3, the J call TRBJ2-2; 9 nucleotides agree with TRBD1. This CDR3 comprises 15 residues. CDR1 and CDR2 (germline): MNHEY, SVGEGT. Trimming cost V 4 bases and J 2 bases; bases outside gene matches: 2. This CDR3 reads CASSSQGANTGELFF. CDR3 nucleotide sequence: TGTGCCAGCAGTTCACAGGGGGCAAACACCGGGGAGCTGTTTTTT.

The rearrangement joins TRBV18 to TRBJ2-3, with D tentatively TRBD1 (5 bases). The germline V and J ends were trimmed by 2 bases and 4 bases, with 13 bases remaining between them. Germline CDR1 is KGHSH and CDR2 is LQKENI. The CDR3 length is 15 residues. CDR3 nucleotides: TGTGCCAGCTCACCATCCCCTTGGGGCCCAGATACGCAGTATTTT. Residues: CASSPSPWGPDTQYF. Complete variable domain (other parts from reference TRBV18 and TRBJ2-3): NAGVMQNPRHLVRRRGQEARLRCSPMKGHSHVYWYRQLPEEGLKFMVYLQKENIIDESGMPKERFSAEFPKEGPSILRIQQVVRGDSAAYFCASSPSPWGPDTQYFGPGTRLTVL.

The chain uses TRBV5-5 and TRBJ1-1; perhaps TRBD1 as D (5 bases). This CDR3 is built from 14 residues. Germline V gene sequence: CDR1 SGHKS, CDR2 YYEKEE (reference sequence). Trimming took 4 bases from V and 4 from J, leaving 14 bases between them. The CDR3 region has the DNA TGTGCCAGCAGCACCTCCGCGGGGGGCACTGAAGCTTTCTTT. Residues: CASSTSAGGTEAFF.

CDR3 in amino acids: CASVGNPSSYEQYF. DNA for the CDR3: TGTGCCAGCGTCGGTAACCCAAGCTCCTACGAGCAGTACTTC. This rearrangement joins TRBV2 to TRBJ2-7; D remains ambiguous. Trimming pared 8 bases from V and 0 bases from J, leaving 14 bases between. The CDR3 runs to 14 residues. Germline-derived CDR1 and CDR2 are SNHLY and FYNNEI.

This clone has just one count. The CDR3 coding sequence is TGTGCCAGCGCTAGCACCAGGACAGAAGAGACCCAGTACTTC. Translation: CASASTRTEETQYF. V is TRBV2 and J is TRBJ2-5; perhaps TRBD1 as D (6 bases). The V end was cut by 8 bases, the J end by 3 bases, with 16 bases between. Looked up from germline, CDR1 is SNHLY and CDR2 is FYNNEI. There are 14 residues in the CDR3.

The chain is built from TRBV12-3 or TRBV12-4 and TRBJ1-2; D may be TRBD1 (6 bases). The CDR3 length is 13 residues. V was clipped by 8 bases and J by 6 bases, with 16 bases between them. The CDR3 protein is CASSGGQSHGYTF. The CDR3, as DNA: TGTGCCAGCTCGGGTGGACAGAGCCATGGCTACACCTTC.

V and J are TRBV10-3 and TRBJ2-3; 7 bases fit TRBD1. This CDR3 has 17 residues. Germline V gene data show CDR1 as ENHRY and CDR2 as SYGVKD. With V trimmed by 0 bases and J by 2 bases, 8 bases remained unmatched. CDR3 region: CAISESDGQANTDTQYF. The CDR3, as DNA: TGTGCCATCAGTGAGTCAGATGGACAGGCAAACACAGATACGCAGTATTTT.